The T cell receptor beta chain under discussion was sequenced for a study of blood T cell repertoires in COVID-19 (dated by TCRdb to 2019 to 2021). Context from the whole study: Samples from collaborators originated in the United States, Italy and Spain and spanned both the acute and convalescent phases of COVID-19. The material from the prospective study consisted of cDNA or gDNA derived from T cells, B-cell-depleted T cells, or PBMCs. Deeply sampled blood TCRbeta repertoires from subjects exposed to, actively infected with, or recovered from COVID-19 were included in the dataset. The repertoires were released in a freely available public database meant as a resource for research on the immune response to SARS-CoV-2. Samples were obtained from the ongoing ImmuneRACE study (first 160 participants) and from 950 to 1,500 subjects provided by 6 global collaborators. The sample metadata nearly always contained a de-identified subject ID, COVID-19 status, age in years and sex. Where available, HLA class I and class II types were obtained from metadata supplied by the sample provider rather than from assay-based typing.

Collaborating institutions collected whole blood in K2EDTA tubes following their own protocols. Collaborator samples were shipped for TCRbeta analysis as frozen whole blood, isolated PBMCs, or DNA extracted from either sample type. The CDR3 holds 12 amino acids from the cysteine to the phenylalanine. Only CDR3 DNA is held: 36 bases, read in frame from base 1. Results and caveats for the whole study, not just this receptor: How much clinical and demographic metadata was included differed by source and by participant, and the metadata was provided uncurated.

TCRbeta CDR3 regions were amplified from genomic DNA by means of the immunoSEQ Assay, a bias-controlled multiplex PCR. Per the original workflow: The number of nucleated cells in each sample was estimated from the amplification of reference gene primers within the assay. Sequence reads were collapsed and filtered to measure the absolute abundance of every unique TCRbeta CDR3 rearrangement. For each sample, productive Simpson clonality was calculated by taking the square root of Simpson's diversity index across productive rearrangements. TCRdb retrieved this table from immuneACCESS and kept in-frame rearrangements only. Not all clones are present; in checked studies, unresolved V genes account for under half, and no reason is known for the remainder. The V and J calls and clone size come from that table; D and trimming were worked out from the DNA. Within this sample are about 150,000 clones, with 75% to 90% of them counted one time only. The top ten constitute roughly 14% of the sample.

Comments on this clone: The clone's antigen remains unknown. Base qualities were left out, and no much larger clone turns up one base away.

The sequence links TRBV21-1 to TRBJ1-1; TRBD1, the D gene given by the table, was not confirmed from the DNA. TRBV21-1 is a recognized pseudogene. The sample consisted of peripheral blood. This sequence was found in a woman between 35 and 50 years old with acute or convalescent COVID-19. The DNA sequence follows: TGTGCCAGCCAGGGGGTGTGTACTGAAGCTTTCTTT. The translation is CASQGVCTEAFF.